The text below deals with one T cell receptor beta chain. These data belong to a study of blood T cell repertoires in COVID-19. The assay was immunoSEQ multiplex PCR, and TCRdb's table has in-frame clones only and misses some. In the table there are approximately 100,000 clones, more than 80% of which are singletons. With V trimmed by 0 bases and J by 2 bases, 8 bases remained unmatched. The germline V gene has CDR1 SGHKS and CDR2 YYEKEE (reference sequence). This CDR3 has 16 residues. The genes are TRBV5-5 and TRBJ2-7; 7 bases match TRBD1. This clonotype was sampled from an older woman with acute or convalescent COVID-19. The sample taken for sequencing was peripheral blood. Here the CDR3 DNA reads TGTGCCAGCAGCTTGGCATTGCAGGGGGAGACCTACGAGCAGTACTTC. It specifies CASSLALQGETYEQYF.